One and the same sample provided the 6 T cell receptor beta chains below, sequenced in a study of shared clonotypes between healthy human individuals. As defined, naive CD8 cells were CD45RO-negative and positively selected for CCR7, with terminally differentiated effector memory CD45RA+ cells excluded. Here immunoSEQ multiplex PCR was the method, and the copy in TCRdb shows in-frame clones only, minus some. The sample consists of roughly 2.1 million clones, 85% to 95% of them appearing once. Sequenced material: naive CD8+ T cells from PBMCs. These receptors came from a man between 18 and 29 years old in good health. Some clones in this sample may be carry-over from other donors' samples.

The chain uses TRBV12-5 and TRBJ1-1; 9 bases match TRBD1. Germline values: CDR1 LGHNT, CDR2 FRNRAP. The CDR3 totals 16 residues. Trimming removed 1 base from V and 1 base from J; junction bases left unmatched: 4. The CDR3: CASGLGWTGANTEAFF. As DNA, the CDR3 is TGTGCTAGTGGTTTGGGATGGACAGGGGCGAACACTGAAGCTTTCTTT. Supplemented by reference TRBV12-5 and TRBJ1-1, the full variable domain reads DARVTQTPRHKVTEMGQEVTMRCQPILGHNTVFWYRQTMMQGLELLAYFRNRAPLDDSGMPKDRFSAEMPDATLATLKIQPSEPRDSAVYFCASGLGWTGANTEAFFGQGTRLTVV.

In the case of this clone: This sample includes further DNA sequences coding for the same CDR3. The chain has TRBV4-3 and TRBJ2-7; 12 bases are shared with TRBD2. The V gene end was trimmed by 0 bases and the J gene end by 4 bases; junction bases not matched to a gene: 4. CDR3 size: 16 residues. Germline V gene lookup returns CDR1 LGHNA and CDR2 YSLEER. CDR3 amino acids: CASSQDRTSGRYEQYF. The CDR3, as DNA: TGCGCCAGCAGCCAAGATCGCACTAGCGGGAGGTACGAGCAGTACTTC.

This clone was counted a single time. This chain joins TRBV6-6 and TRBJ2-1, with D unclear. The germline V gene encodes CDR1 MNHNY and CDR2 SVGAGI (reference sequence). The CDR3 is made up of 14 amino acids. Deletions cut 2 bases from V and 5 bases from J, with 10 bases between. The CDR3: CASSYPDLNNEQFF. In DNA form, the CDR3 reads TGTGCCAGCAGTTACCCGGACCTCAACAATGAGCAGTTCTTC.

The chain is built from TRBV27 and TRBJ2-7; D may correspond to TRBD1 or TRBD2 (6 bases each). Germline values: CDR1 MNHEY, CDR2 SMNVEV (reference sequence). The CDR3 sequence is 14 residues long. V lost 6 bases, J lost 3 bases, and 15 bases lay in between. The CDR3 protein is CASSRGGEHYEQYF. The CDR3 nucleotides read TGTGCCAGCAGCAGGGGCGGGGAGCACTACGAGCAGTACTTC.

About this clone itself: At one end, the junction sequence differs from germline, possibly due to a read error. V usage is TRBV29-1 and J usage is TRBJ2-5, with D perhaps being TRBD1 or TRBD2 (5 bases each). CDR3 length equals 15 residues. Germline CDR1 and CDR2: SQVTM and ANQGSEA. The CDR3 DNA reads as TGCGGCGTTGAAGAGGCAGGGACGTACCAAGAGACCCAGTACTTC. The encoded protein is CGVEEAGTYQETQYF. The variable domain in full, with the rest retrieved from reference TRBV29-1 and TRBJ2-5, is SAVISQKPSRDICQRGTSLTIQCQVDSQVTMMFWYRQQPGQSLTLIATANQGSEATYESGFVIDKFPISRPNLTFSTLTVSNMSPEDSSIYLCGVEEAGTYQETQYFGPGTRLLVL.

This clone was observed a single time. The chain is built from TRBV29-1 and TRBJ2-3, with TRBD2 matching 7 bases. Germline loops: CDR1 SQVTM, CDR2 ANQGSEA. The J segment lost 4 bases and the V segment lost 4 bases, leaving 5 bases of the junction unmatched. This CDR3 has 13 residues. Written as DNA, the CDR3 is TGCAGCGTTGTCGGAGGGAGGGCAGATACGCAGTATTTT. Protein product: CSVVGGRADTQYF.